Presented here are 17 T cell receptor beta chains from one specimen sequenced in a study of neurological immune-mediated disorders. TCRdb processed the 5' RACE reads anew with MiXCR; each CDR3 protein has one entry. This sample has about 53,000 distinct CDR3 sequences; approximately 15% occur once, and the top ten carry 3.5% to 4.5%. Material for sequencing was PBMCs. These receptors were taken from a man aged 55 to 70 in good health.

To note about this clonotype: This may come from a read error, since a much larger clone is one base off. Without the conserved terminal phenylalanine or tryptophan, this CDR3 likely stems from a read error. The V gene is TRBV28, the J gene TRBJ2-3, with 8 bases identical to TRBD1. The CDR3 has 15 residues. Trimming at V came to 10 bases and at J to 11 bases, leaving 20 bases not matched to a gene. The germline V gene encodes CDR1 MDHEN and CDR2 SYDVKM. CDR3 protein: CANFRRGQAPVGQYL. As DNA, the CDR3 is TGTGCCAACTTCCGACGGGGACAGGCTCCAGTGGGGCAGTATCTT.

At least ten counts were recorded for this clonotype. The chain recombines TRBV7-6 with TRBJ2-3; D is unresolved. This CDR3 is built from 14 residues. Germline CDR1 and CDR2: SGHVS and FNYEAQ. Trimming removed 0 bases from V and 4 bases from J, with 8 bases in between. CDR3 protein: CASSLAGNPDTQYF. CDR3 coding DNA: TGTGCCAGCAGCTTAGCGGGAAATCCAGATACGCAGTATTTT. Using reference TRBV7-6 and TRBJ2-3 for the parts outside the CDR3, the full variable domain is GAGVSQSPRYKVTKRGQDVALRCDPISGHVSLYWYRQALGQGPEFLTYFNYEAQQDKSGLPNDRFSAERPEGSISTLTIQRTEQRDSAMYRCASSLAGNPDTQYFGPGTRLTVL.

Ten or more counts support this clonotype. This chain connects TRBV7-9 to TRBJ2-7; 10 bases agree with TRBD2. Trimming at V came to 1 base and at J to 3 bases, leaving 3 bases not matched to a gene. This CDR3 contains 15 residues. The germline gives CDR1 SEHNR, CDR2 FQNEAQ (reference sequence). CDR3 nucleotides: TGTGCCAGCAGCTTAGTAATAGCGGGAGGCTACGAGCAGTACTTC. This codes for CASSLVIAGGYEQYF.

This clonotype came up many times. The chain joins TRBV6-2 or TRBV6-3 to TRBJ2-2; D perhaps matches TRBD2 (5 bases). V was trimmed by 5 bases and J by 0 bases, leaving 7 bases between them. Germline values: CDR1 MNHEY, CDR2 SVGEGT. CDR3 length: 14 amino acids. CDR3 residues: CASSETTNTGELFF. The CDR3 DNA is TGTGCCAGCAGTGAGACTACGAACACCGGGGAGCTGTTTTTT.

The table lists this clonotype with many counts. The chain has TRBV27 and TRBJ1-1, with D uncertain. The germline CDR1 and CDR2 sequences are MNHEY and SMNVEV (reference sequence). The CDR3 is made up of 13 amino acids. Trimming removed 2 bases at V and 6 bases at J, with 10 bases between. CDR3: CASSLAHSAEAFF. In DNA form, the CDR3 reads TGTGCCAGCAGTTTAGCCCATAGCGCTGAAGCTTTCTTT.

This clonotype was seen ten or more times. This chain joins TRBV5-1 and TRBJ1-2; 11 bases are a match to TRBD1. V trimming: 3 bases; J trimming: 5 bases; junction bases outside the gene matches: 9. This CDR3 region has 16 residues. The germline gives CDR1 SGHRS, CDR2 YFSETQ. The CDR3 nucleotides are TGCGCCAGCAGCTCAACCGGACAGGGGGCGAAGTATGGCTACACCTTC. Residues: CASSSTGQGAKYGYTF.

There are a few counts of this clonotype. The V and J genes are TRBV7-2 and TRBJ2-1; possibly TRBD1 for D (5 bases). This CDR3 spans 12 amino acids. Trimming left V 5 bases short and J 4 bases short, with 6 bases between. Germline V gene sequence: CDR1 SGHTA, CDR2 FQGNSA. CDR3 sequence (DNA): TGTGCCAGCAGCGACAGATACAATGAGCAGTTCTTC. This codes for CASSDRYNEQFF. The full variable domain, with the rest looked up from reference TRBV7-2 and TRBJ2-1, is GAGVSQSPSNKVTEKGKDVELRCDPISGHTALYWYRQSLGQGLEFLIYFQGNSAPDKSGLPSDRFSAERTGGSVSTLTIQRTQQEDSAVYLCASSDRYNEQFFGPGTRLTVL.

This clonotype has at least ten counts. J is TRBJ2-3 and V is TRBV7-3; D is ambiguous. The V gene lost 5 bases and the J gene lost 1 base, with 7 bases spanning the gap. Germline assignment: CDR1 SGHTA and CDR2 FQGTGA. The CDR3 runs 13 residues. The DNA of the CDR3 is TGTGCCAGCAGCACGAGCGGCACAGATACGCAGTATTTT. It specifies CASSTSGTDTQYF.

This clonotype has at least ten counts. This chain uses TRBV11-1 with TRBJ2-3; 8 bases are a match to TRBD2. The germline CDR1 and CDR2 sequences are SGHAT and FQDESV (reference sequence). There are 16 residues in the CDR3. J was trimmed by 1 base and V by 3 bases; bases with no gene match: 6. This CDR3 is CASSFMSGRGTDTQYF. The CDR3 nucleotides read TGTGCCAGCAGCTTCATGTCCGGGAGGGGCACAGATACGCAGTATTTT.

This clonotype was counted ten times or more. The chain employs TRBV20-1 and TRBJ2-3; D not resolved. Looked up from germline, CDR1 is DFQATT and CDR2 is SNEGSKA (reference sequence). With 3 bases removed from V and 2 bases from J, the gap between germline ends came to 6 bases. The CDR3 has 12 amino acids. CDR3 protein: CSASSSTDTQYF. CDR3 in DNA: TGCAGTGCTAGCTCTTCCACAGATACGCAGTATTTT.

This clonotype was observed a few times. The CDR3 here is CASSYPPGGREQFF. The CDR3 nucleotides are TGTGCCAGCAGTTACCCCCCCGGGGGCCGTGAGCAGTTCTTC. This chain joins TRBV6-5 and TRBJ2-1; D tentatively reads TRBD1 or TRBD2 (6 bases each). Trimming removed 2 bases from V and 9 bases from J, with 14 bases in between. The germline V gene encodes CDR1 MNHEY and CDR2 SVGAGI. This CDR3 comprises 14 residues.

This clonotype was counted at least ten times. The chain has TRBV7-2 and TRBJ2-3; weak D call: TRBD2 (8 bases). The CDR3 is 19 amino acids. Germline-derived CDR1 and CDR2 are SGHTA and FQGNSA. The germline V and J ends were trimmed by 5 bases and 8 bases, with 32 bases remaining between them. CDR3 nucleotides: TGTGCCAGCAGCCCGCAGACAGGGATAACTAGCGGAGCCAAGGCTACGCAGTATTTT. Translating gives CASSPQTGITSGAKATQYF.

This clonotype was seen many times. This may stem from a read error, because a much larger clone lies one nucleotide away. The chain employs TRBV6-6 and TRBJ2-1; D remains unclear. The CDR3 length is 13 residues. CDR1 and CDR2 from the germline V gene are MNHNY and SVGAGI (reference sequence). V lost 6 bases, J lost 4 bases, and 10 bases lay in between. CDR3 coding DNA: TGTGCCAGCAGCCCCAGGACGTACAATGAGCAGTTCTTC. This sequence encodes CASSPRTYNEQFF.

Many counts were recorded for this clonotype. The chain employs TRBV5-1 and TRBJ1-4, with TRBD1 identical over 7 bases. Unmatched junction bases numbered 4, after V lost 3 bases and J lost 5 bases. Germline-derived CDR1 and CDR2 are SGHRS and YFSETQ. The CDR3 runs to 14 residues. The chain's CDR3 is CASSSEQGNEKLFF. DNA of the CDR3: TGCGCCAGCAGCTCGGAACAGGGGAATGAAAAACTGTTTTTT.

The chain couples TRBV3-1 to TRBJ1-5; 10 nucleotides agree with TRBD1. Germline V lookup: CDR1 LGHDT, CDR2 YNNKEL (reference sequence). The CDR3 consists of 13 residues. J gave up 5 bases and V 8 bases, and 3 bases lay outside the gene matches. DNA for the CDR3: TGTGCCAGCCATGGGACAGGGGATCAGCCCCAGCATTTT. This gives the protein CASHGTGDQPQHF.

This clonotype showed up many times. The J gene is TRBJ2-7, the V gene TRBV9; D possibly corresponds to TRBD2 (7 bases). The CDR3 runs 14 residues. Germline CDR1 SGDLS, CDR2 YYNGEE. V was clipped by 7 bases and J by 4 bases, with 18 bases between them. The CDR3 loop is CASARGGGLYEQYF. CDR3 nucleotides: TGTGCCAGCGCCCGTGGGGGGGGCCTATACGAGCAGTACTTC. Based on the CDR3 plus reference TRBV9 and TRBJ2-7, the full variable domain is DSGVTQTPKHLITATGQRVTLRCSPRSGDLSVYWYQQSLDQGLQFLIQYYNGEERAKGNILERFSAQQFPDLHSELNLSSLELGDSALYFCASARGGGLYEQYFGPGTRLTVT.

J is TRBJ2-1 and V is TRBV10-1, with TRBD1 matching 10 bases. The CDR3 is 16 residues long. Germline-derived CDR1 and CDR2 are WNHNN and SYGVQD (reference sequence). V trimming: 2 bases; J trimming: 8 bases; junction bases outside the gene matches: 9. CDR3: CASSEAPGQGRDEQFF. CDR3 bases: TGCGCCAGCAGTGAGGCACCGGGACAGGGGAGAGATGAGCAGTTCTTC.